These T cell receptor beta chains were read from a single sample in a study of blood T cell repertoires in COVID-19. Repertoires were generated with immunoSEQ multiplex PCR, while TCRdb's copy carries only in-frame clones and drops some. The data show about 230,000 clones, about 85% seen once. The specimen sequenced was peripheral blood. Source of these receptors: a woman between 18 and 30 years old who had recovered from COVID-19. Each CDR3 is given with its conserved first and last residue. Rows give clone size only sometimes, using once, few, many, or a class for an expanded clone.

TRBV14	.	CASKELPGSGELFF
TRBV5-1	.	CASSLEPSGNGELFF
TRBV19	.	CASSIVGTSATSSYEQYF
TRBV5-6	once	CASSFVTLRGDSGGYTF
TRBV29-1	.	CSVAKLNTGELFF
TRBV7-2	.	CASSLGSGVGDTQYF
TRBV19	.	CASSPAGRSTDTQYF
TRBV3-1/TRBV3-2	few	CASSQDRGTGNTEAFF
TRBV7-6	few	CASSLYVSDEKLFF
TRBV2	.	CASSLAELHEQFF
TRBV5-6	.	CASSLPGLAGGYNEQFF
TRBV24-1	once	CATSDSGTSGAEQYF
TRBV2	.	CASSVAESSYNEQFF
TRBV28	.	CASSPPLTGFSLFGSPLHF
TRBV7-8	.	CASSSIGTGVSSYEQYF
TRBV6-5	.	CASRHDWGLNTEAFF
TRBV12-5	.	CASGPGLAGRWDEQYF
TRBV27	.	CASSLRDRYQPQHF
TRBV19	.	CASSIGTGANEKLFF
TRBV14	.	CASSQDLQAVTF
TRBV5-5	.	CASSLVTGQAGYGYTF
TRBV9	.	CASNRDSSYEQYF
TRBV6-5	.	CASSLTGVDNYGYTF
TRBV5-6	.	CASSLDTSYNEQFF
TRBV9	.	CASSPLVGTSGKLFF
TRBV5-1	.	CASSLESGSMLGANVLTF
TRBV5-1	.	CASSTLAGGLQETQYF
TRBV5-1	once	CASSPGFTNYGYTF
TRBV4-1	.	CASSQDQGWQPQHF
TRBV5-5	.	CASSLDRDTQYF
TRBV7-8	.	CASSSKIRISGRRGNEQFF
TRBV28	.	CASSLRLSGAGGYTF
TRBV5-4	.	CASSGNRDGYTF
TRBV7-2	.	CASSLGTGANSPLHF
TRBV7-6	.	CASSLGVGVGGRATGGSNEQFF
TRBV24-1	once	CATSDRGSGSPDTQYF
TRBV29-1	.	CSVDGTGDYEQYF
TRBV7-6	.	CASSKREGTLNEQFF
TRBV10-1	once	CASSESYPPYEQYF
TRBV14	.	CASSQRGGNTEAFF
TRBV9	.	CASSADPLTRPYEQYF
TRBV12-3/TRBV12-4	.	CASTTSGDGYTF
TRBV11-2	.	CASSRPAWSGVGAYNEQFF
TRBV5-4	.	CASSSGQGTYGYTF
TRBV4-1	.	CASSPDRDNQPQHF
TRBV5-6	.	CASSVQLAGGSDTQYF
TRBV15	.	CAARGLTTDTQYF
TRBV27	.	CASSYTREGTEAFF
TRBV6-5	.	CATSSVYEQYF